The 27 T cell receptor beta chains reported below all come from one sample, sequenced in a study of T-cell memory formation after mild COVID-19. TCRdb re-analysed the 5' RACE reads in MiXCR, keeping a single row per CDR3 protein. This table holds 550,000 to 600,000 distinct CDR3 sequences, around 16% found once. The sample consisted of PBMCs or a T cell subset sorted from them (not recorded which). Receptors were obtained from an adult woman who had mild COVID-19 (a few samples of this study predate the infection). Cell type and time point are not known.

By its share, this clonotype is medium-sized. The chain is built from TRBV7-9 and TRBJ2-7; perhaps TRBD1 as D (5 bases). V was clipped by 1 base and J by 4 bases, with 11 bases between them. The germline CDR1 and CDR2 sequences are SEHNR and FQNEAQ (reference sequence). CDR3 length: 14 amino acids. The CDR3 protein is CASSLGPGRYEQYF. CDR3 DNA sequence: TGTGCCAGCAGCTTAGGCCCAGGGCGTTACGAGCAGTACTTC. Full variable domain (missing parts from reference TRBV7-9 and TRBJ2-7): DTGVSQNPRHKITKRGQNVTFRCDPISEHNRLYWYRQTLGQGPEFLTYFQNEAQLEKSRLLSDRFSAERPKGSFSTLEIQRTEQGDSAMYLCASSLGPGRYEQYFGPGTRLTVT.

The CDR3 protein is CASSFSRVQETQYF. For the CDR3, the DNA is TGTGCCAGCAGCTTCTCTCGGGTCCAAGAGACCCAGTACTTC. The chain joins TRBV7-6 to TRBJ2-5; D gene unclear. The ends were cut back, 3 bases at V and 1 base at J, with 9 bases in the middle. The CDR3 is made up of 14 amino acids. The germline gives CDR1 SGHVS, CDR2 FNYEAQ.

The rearrangement uses TRBV7-2 and TRBJ2-5; 7 bases line up with TRBD2. Per the germline V gene, CDR1 is SGHTA and CDR2 is FQGNSA. Germline trimming cut 8 bases from V and 5 bases from J; bases unmatched to any gene: 11. The CDR3 totals 14 residues. The CDR3 here is CASCLRGSSETQYF. Here the CDR3 DNA reads TGTGCCAGCTGTTTGCGGGGGTCCTCTGAGACCCAGTACTTC.

The gene calls are TRBV7-3 and TRBJ1-1, with no clear D. V lost 5 bases, J lost 10 bases, and 17 bases lay in between. The germline CDR1 and CDR2 sequences are SGHTA and FQGTGA. The CDR3 loop spans 13 amino acids. The CDR3 here is CASSLGSATRAFF. As DNA, the CDR3 is TGTGCCAGCAGCCTCGGTTCCGCCACGAGAGCTTTCTTT.

This chain joins TRBV27 and TRBJ2-7; tentatively, D is TRBD2 (6 bases). The length of the CDR3 is 13 residues. Trimming took 4 bases from V and 5 from J, leaving 12 bases between them. Germline CDR1 reads MNHEY; CDR2 reads SMNVEV (reference sequence). In nucleotides, the CDR3 is TGTGCCAGCAGTTATGCGGGGAGCCACGAGCAGTACTTC. Its translation is CASSYAGSHEQYF.

V is TRBV29-1 and J is TRBJ2-1; no firm D call. This CDR3 has 12 residues. Germline V lookup: CDR1 SQVTM, CDR2 ANQGSEA. Trimming took 2 bases from V and 8 from J, leaving 10 bases between them. This CDR3 reads CSVETEPDEQFF. The CDR3 DNA is TGCAGCGTTGAAACCGAACCCGATGAGCAGTTCTTC.

The chain links TRBV20-1 to TRBJ2-3, with D tentatively TRBD2 (6 bases). The ends were cut back, 0 bases at V and 3 bases at J, with 10 bases in the middle. The CDR3 contains 14 residues. Germline assignment: CDR1 DFQATT and CDR2 SNEGSKA (reference sequence). The CDR3 DNA is TGCAGTGCTAGAGATCCCGGGAGAACAGATACGCAGTATTTT. Protein sequence: CSARDPGRTDTQYF.

V and J are TRBV10-3 and TRBJ2-3; a possible D gene is TRBD1 (6 bases). The CDR3 is 11 residues long. Germline lookup yields CDR1 ENHRY and CDR2 SYGVKD. V lost 7 bases to trimming and J lost 6 bases, with 8 bases between them. The CDR3 sequence: CAIMQGDTQYF. DNA of the CDR3: TGTGCCATCATGCAGGGGGATACGCAGTATTTT.

This clonotype was counted a few times. The chain combines TRBV6-2 or TRBV6-3 with TRBJ2-5; D gene uncertain. Per the germline V gene, CDR1 is MNHEY and CDR2 is SVGEGT. CDR3 length: 18 residues. Trimming left V 6 bases short and J 5 bases short, with 28 bases between. The CDR3 region is CASRLDAISRPTVETQYF. The CDR3 nucleotides are TGTGCCAGCAGACTTGACGCAATCTCCAGGCCGACGGTGGAGACCCAGTACTTC.

In this sample, this clonotype turned up a few times. The chain couples TRBV5-6 to TRBJ2-3; 11 bases line up with TRBD2. Trimming removed 5 bases from V and 5 bases from J; junction bases left unmatched: 10. The CDR3 length is 16 residues. Germline-derived CDR1 and CDR2 are SGHDT and YYEEEE. Here the CDR3 reads CASSWGLAAPGDTQYF. For the CDR3, the DNA is TGTGCCAGCAGTTGGGGACTAGCGGCGCCGGGAGATACGCAGTATTTT.

This clonotype was seen many times. V is TRBV6-6 and J is TRBJ2-1; D gene ambiguous. The CDR3 consists of 12 residues. CDR1 MNHNY and CDR2 SVGAGI come from the germline V gene (reference sequence). The germline V and J ends were trimmed by 8 bases and 8 bases, with 13 bases remaining between them. The CDR3 nucleotides are TGTGCCAGCGGAATTAGAGTGGATGAGCAGTTCTTC. Translated: CASGIRVDEQFF.

V and J are TRBV6-5 and TRBJ2-7, with 11 bases matching TRBD1. V lost 4 bases and J lost 3; bases outside the gene matches: 5. This CDR3 is 15 amino acids long. Germline lookup yields CDR1 MNHEY and CDR2 SVGAGI. The CDR3 DNA reads TGTGCCAGCAGTTCCGGGACAGGGGGAGTCTACGAGCAGTACTTC. Encoded protein: CASSSGTGGVYEQYF.

V gene TRBV12-3 or TRBV12-4 combines with J gene TRBJ1-4; D unresolved. CDR3 length equals 14 residues. V lost 4 bases and J 7 bases, leaving 13 bases between the germline ends. The CDR3 nucleotides read TGTGCCAGCAGTTATCACCTACCGGGTGAAAAACTGTTTTTT. Protein product: CASSYHLPGEKLFF.

The rearrangement joins TRBV11-3 to TRBJ2-1; TRBD1 matches at 11 bases. J gave up 9 bases and V 4 bases, and 8 bases lay outside the gene matches. The length of the CDR3 is 15 residues. The germline V gene encodes CDR1 SGHNT and CDR2 YENEEA. The CDR3 DNA sequence: TGTGCCAGCAGCTCCGGACAGGGGGCAAGCCTTGAGCAGTTCTTC. It specifies CASSSGQGASLEQFF.

CDR3 region: CASNKGQGRIHGYTF. The CDR3 coding sequence is TGTGCCAGCAACAAAGGACAGGGAAGAATTCATGGCTACACCTTC. The chain couples TRBV12-3 or TRBV12-4 to TRBJ1-2, with 8 bases that match TRBD1. Trimming cost V 7 bases and J 6 bases; bases outside gene matches: 13. The length of the CDR3 is 15 residues.

This chain links TRBV5-4 with TRBJ2-7; a possible D gene is TRBD1 (5 bases). Germline-derived CDR1 and CDR2 are SGHNT and YYREEE (reference sequence). CDR3 length equals 15 residues. The germline V and J ends were trimmed by 4 bases and 0 bases, with 14 bases remaining between them. The CDR3 protein is CASSQGQGISYEQYF. The CDR3 DNA sequence: TGTGCCAGCAGCCAAGGGCAGGGCATCTCCTACGAGCAGTACTTC.

This clonotype was observed a handful of times. CDR3 DNA: TGTGCCAGTAGTAAGCATCTGTCCAATCAGCCCCAGCATTTT. This gives the protein CASSKHLSNQPQHF. This chain joins TRBV19 and TRBJ1-5; D remains unclear. The germline gives CDR1 LNHDA, CDR2 SQIVND (reference sequence). Between the trimmed V and J ends, which lost 4 bases and 3 bases, there was a span of 10 bases. This CDR3 contains 14 residues.

This clonotype occurred once. The gene calls are TRBV5-6 and TRBJ1-1; no clear D. Germline V gene data show CDR1 as SGHDT and CDR2 as YYEEEE. The CDR3 sequence is 15 residues long. V lost 1 base to trimming and J lost 2 bases, with 12 bases between them. This CDR3 is CASSLYYSKNTEAFF. The CDR3 DNA follows: TGTGCCAGCAGCTTGTATTACAGCAAAAACACTGAAGCTTTCTTT.

J is TRBJ2-1 and V is TRBV29-1; 7 positions agree with TRBD1. Germline values: CDR1 SQVTM, CDR2 ANQGSEA. V lost 6 bases, J lost 7 bases, and 9 bases stayed unmatched. This CDR3 is 13 amino acids long. CDR3 bases: TGCAGCGTAAACAGGGGCGCTGGGAATGAGCAGTTCTTC. This translates into CSVNRGAGNEQFF.

The chain is built from TRBV6-6 and TRBJ1-3; D gene unclear. The germline V and J ends were trimmed by 2 bases and 0 bases, with 11 bases remaining between them. This CDR3 contains 16 residues. Germline CDR1 MNHNY, CDR2 SVGAGI (reference sequence). As DNA, the CDR3 is TGTGCCAGCAGTTACCGGACGGTAGACTCTGGAAACACCATATATTTT. This codes for CASSYRTVDSGNTIYF.

V and J are TRBV12-3 or TRBV12-4 and TRBJ2-7, with D possibly being TRBD1 (6 bases). V lost 3 bases, J lost 5 bases, and 14 bases lay in between. The CDR3 is made up of 14 amino acids. CDR3 DNA sequence: TGTGCCAGCAGTTTGGGGGCCGCGCAAAACGAGCAGTACTTC. Amino acids: CASSLGAAQNEQYF.

The gene calls are TRBV9 and TRBJ2-5, with 10 bases aligning to TRBD2. Per the germline V gene, CDR1 is SGDLS and CDR2 is YYNGEE. V shed 0 bases and J 4 bases; nucleotides not matched to a gene: 3. This CDR3 is 15 amino acids long. The CDR3 nucleotides are TGTGCCAGCAGCGTAGCTAGCGGGAGTGTAGAGACCCAGTACTTC. It encodes CASSVASGSVETQYF.

V and J are TRBV7-9 and TRBJ1-2; TRBD1 might be the D (6 bases). V gave up 4 bases and J gave up 11 bases, with 20 bases separating them. The CDR3 spans 14 residues. The germline V gene has CDR1 SEHNR and CDR2 FQNEAQ (reference sequence). The CDR3 here is CASSSEGTGPRYTF. CDR3 sequence (DNA): TGTGCCAGCAGCTCCGAGGGCACAGGGCCCCGATACACCTTC.

Here the CDR3 reads CASRVSSYEQYF. In DNA, the CDR3 is TGTGCCAGCAGAGTTAGCTCCTACGAGCAGTACTTC. The genes are TRBV21-1 and TRBJ2-7. TRBV21-1 is annotated as a pseudogene. This CDR3 is built from 12 residues.

Only a few counts were recorded for this clonotype. The chain joins TRBV11-2 to TRBJ2-6; 8 nucleotides match TRBD2. Per the germline V gene, CDR1 is SGHAT and CDR2 is FQNNGV. Germline trimming cut 4 bases from V and 0 bases from J; bases unmatched to any gene: 8. The CDR3 runs to 18 residues. This CDR3 reads CASSSFSGVSSGANVLTF. The DNA for the CDR3 is TGTGCCAGCAGCTCGTTTAGCGGGGTTAGCTCTGGGGCCAACGTCCTGACTTTC. Drawing the rest from reference TRBV11-2 and TRBJ2-6, the complete variable domain is EAGVAQSPRYKIIEKRQSVAFWCNPISGHATLYWYQQILGQGPKLLIQFQNNGVVDDSQLPKDRFSAERLKGVDSTLKIQPAKLEDSAVYLCASSSFSGVSSGANVLTFGAGSRLTVL.

In its sample, this clonotype was seen many times. The chain is built from TRBV10-3 and TRBJ2-3; 8 positions agree with TRBD2. Trimming at V came to 7 bases and at J to 2 bases, leaving 2 bases not matched to a gene. The CDR3 covers 13 residues. Germline CDR1 reads ENHRY; CDR2 reads SYGVKD. The CDR3 DNA reads TGTGCCATCAAAGGACTAGCCACAGATACGCAGTATTTT. Encoded protein: CAIKGLATDTQYF.

This clonotype was detected only a few times. This chain uses TRBV5-1 with TRBJ2-1; TRBD1 or TRBD2 may be the D gene (5 bases each). Per germline, CDR1 SGHRS and CDR2 YFSETQ. V shed 1 base and J shed 10 bases, with 12 bases lying between them. The CDR3 has 13 amino acids. CDR3 nucleotide sequence: TGCGCCAGCAGCTTGACGGGACCTGGGGAGCAGTTCTTC. Translating gives CASSLTGPGEQFF. The whole variable domain, remainder taken from reference TRBV5-1 and TRBJ2-1, is KAGVTQTPRYLIKTRGQQVTLSCSPISGHRSVSWYQQTPGQGLQFLFEYFSETQRNKGNFPGRFSGRQFSNSRSEMNVSTLELGDSALYLCASSLTGPGEQFFGPGTRLTVL.